The present T cell receptor beta chain was sequenced within a study of shared clonotypes between healthy human individuals. Overall study results and limits: What naive subsets generally showed was a larger estimated richness than memory subsets showed.

Sorted subsets were amplified in replicate PCRs using around 0.2 ug DNA, 32,000 or so T cell genomes. Repertoires were generated with immunoSEQ multiplex PCR, while TCRdb's copy carries only in-frame clones and drops some. Among around 2,000,000 clones listed, more than 85% were seen once. Terminally differentiated effector memory CD45RA+ cells were left out of the naive CD8 fraction, which was CD45RO-negative and positively selected for CCR7. This clone was detected only once. Antigen: not known. CDR3 length: 16 residues. Between the trimmed V and J ends, which lost 5 bases and 4 bases, there was a span of 18 bases. Germline V gene data show CDR1 as SGHVS and CDR2 as FQNEAQ.

The V gene is TRBV7-8, the J gene TRBJ2-1; no definite D call. The TCR originated in a man younger than 35 in good health. Some clones in this sample may be carry-over from other donors' samples. Sequencing was performed on naive CD8+ T cells from PBMCs. The CDR3 protein is CASSPRGEVTYNEQFF. Written as DNA, the CDR3 is TGTGCCAGCAGCCCCCGAGGAGAGGTTACATACAATGAGCAGTTCTTC.